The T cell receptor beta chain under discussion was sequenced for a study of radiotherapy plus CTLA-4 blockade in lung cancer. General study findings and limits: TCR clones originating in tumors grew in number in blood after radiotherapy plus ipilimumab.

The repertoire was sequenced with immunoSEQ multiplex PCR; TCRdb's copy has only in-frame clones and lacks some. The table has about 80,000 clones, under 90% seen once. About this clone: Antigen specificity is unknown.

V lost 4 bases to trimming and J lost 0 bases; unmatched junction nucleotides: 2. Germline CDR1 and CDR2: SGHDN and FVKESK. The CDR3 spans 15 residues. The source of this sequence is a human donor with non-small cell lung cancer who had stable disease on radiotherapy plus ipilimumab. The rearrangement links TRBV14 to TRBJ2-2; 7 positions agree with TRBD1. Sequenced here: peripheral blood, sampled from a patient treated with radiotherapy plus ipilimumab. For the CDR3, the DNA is TGTGCCAGCAGCCGAACAGGGGCGAACACCGGGGAGCTGTTTTTT. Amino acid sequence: CASSRTGANTGELFF.